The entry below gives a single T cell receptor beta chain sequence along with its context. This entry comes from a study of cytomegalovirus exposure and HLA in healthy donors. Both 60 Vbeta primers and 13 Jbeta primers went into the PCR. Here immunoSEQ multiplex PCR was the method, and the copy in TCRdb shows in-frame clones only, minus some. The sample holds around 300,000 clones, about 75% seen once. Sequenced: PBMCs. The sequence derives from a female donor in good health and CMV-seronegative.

CDR3 nucleotides: TGTGCCAGCAGCTTAATGGGACAGGGGTCCTACAATGAGCAGTTCTTC. Translating gives CASSLMGQGSYNEQFF. This sequence joins TRBV14 and TRBJ2-1; 10 bases line up with TRBD1. CDR1 and CDR2 from the germline V gene are SGHDN and FVKESK. The trim removed 5 bases at V and 1 base at J, leaving 5 bases unmatched. The CDR3 has 16 amino acids. The complete variable domain, with remaining parts taken from reference TRBV14 and TRBJ2-1, reads EAGVTQFPSHSVIEKGQTVTLRCDPISGHDNLYWYRRVMGKEIKFLLHFVKESKQDESGMPNNRFLAERTGGTYSTLKVQPAELEDSGVYFCASSLMGQGSYNEQFFGPGTRLTVL.